This record concerns one T cell receptor beta chain sequence. This CDR3 spans 14 amino acids. Per germline, CDR1 MNHEY and CDR2 SVGEGT. With V trimmed by 2 bases and J by 6 bases, 3 bases remained unmatched. This record belongs to a study of molecular identifiers for immune sequencing clone quantification. MiXCR, applied by TCRdb to the PCR reads, yields one record per CDR3 protein. In the table there are 460,000 or so distinct CDR3 sequences, around 21% of which are singletons. V gene TRBV6-2 or TRBV6-3 combines with J gene TRBJ2-7; TRBD1 aligns across 11 bases. The source is a human donor in good health. Some libraries in this study had Jurkat cell RNA spiked in. The sample taken for sequencing was naive CD8+ T cells from blood, with Jurkat cell RNA spiked in. The sample's subset: FACS-sorted CD8+CD4-CCR7+CD45RA+ naive T cells. The CDR3 is CASSYRDRGIEQYF. CDR3 DNA: TGTGCCAGCAGTTACAGGGACAGGGGGATCGAGCAGTACTTC.